The 30 T cell receptor beta chains below were found in one sample sequenced in a study of blood T cell repertoires in COVID-19. Sequencing was performed with immunoSEQ multiplex PCR; in TCRdb, only in-frame clones are kept and a portion is missing. The sample consists of approximately 220,000 clones, around 85% of them appearing once. The source material was PBMCs or T cells enriched from blood (not recorded which). The receptors derive from a woman aged 40 to 55 with acute COVID-19.

V gene TRBV18 combines with J gene TRBJ2-7, with D possibly being TRBD1 (5 bases). CDR3 length: 15 residues. The ends were cut back, 1 base at V and 3 bases at J, with 13 bases in the middle. Germline assignment: CDR1 KGHSH and CDR2 LQKENI. CDR3 sequence reads: CASSPLGHTNYEQYF. The CDR3 DNA is TGTGCCAGCTCACCACTCGGACACACAAACTACGAGCAGTACTTC.

This chain uses TRBV3-1 (or the pseudogene TRBV3-2) with TRBJ2-1; 16 nucleotides line up with TRBD2. The CDR3 extends over 22 amino acids. The V segment lost 4 bases and the J segment 3 bases; nucleotides outside the gene matches: 18. Germline-derived CDR1 and CDR2 are LGHDT and YNNKEL (reference sequence). The CDR3 loop is CASSPRVGSGTSGRAHYNEQFF. CDR3 bases: TGTGCCAGCAGCCCCAGAGTGGGATCAGGGACTAGCGGGAGGGCCCACTACAATGAGCAGTTCTTC.

CDR3 in amino acids: CASSLAGVRGASYEQYF. In DNA, the CDR3 is TGCGCCAGCAGCTTGGCCGGTGTCAGGGGGGCCTCCTACGAGCAGTACTTC. This chain connects TRBV5-1 to TRBJ2-7, with TRBD1 as a possible D gene (7 bases). V lost 0 bases and J lost 0, with 16 bases in between. There are 17 residues in the CDR3. Per the germline V gene, CDR1 is SGHRS and CDR2 is YFSETQ.

The chain is built from TRBV5-4 and TRBJ2-5, with D tentatively TRBD1 (6 bases). Trimming removed 0 bases at V and 5 bases at J, with 17 bases between. This CDR3 contains 16 residues. Germline assignment: CDR1 SGHNT and CDR2 YYREEE (reference sequence). CDR3 residues: CASSLGRDTSLETQYF. In DNA, the CDR3 is TGTGCCAGCAGCTTGGGCCGGGACACCTCCTTGGAGACCCAGTACTTC. Drawing the rest from reference TRBV5-4 and TRBJ2-5, the complete variable domain is ETGVTQSPTHLIKTRGQQVTLRCSSQSGHNTVSWYQQALGQGPQFIFQYYREEENGRGNFPPRFSGLQFPNYSSELNVNALELDDSALYLCASSLGRDTSLETQYFGPGTRLLVL.

The gene calls are TRBV28 and TRBJ2-5, with D possibly TRBD2 on 5 matching bases. CDR1 is MDHEN, CDR2 SYDVKM, per germline. V dropped 4 bases and J dropped 4 bases, with 19 bases sitting between them. The CDR3 is 16 residues long. The CDR3 loop is CASSSDGSGVRETQYF. The CDR3 DNA sequence: TGTGCCAGCAGTTCCGATGGGAGCGGAGTTAGAGAGACCCAGTACTTC.

This clone was picked up many times. The chain uses TRBV27 and TRBJ2-5; maybe TRBD1 (5 bases). V was pared by 5 bases and J by 7 bases, with 17 bases between. Germline CDR1 is MNHEY and CDR2 is SMNVEV (reference sequence). The CDR3 covers 14 residues. Here the CDR3 DNA reads TGTGCCAGCAGTCCAATAGACAGTTTGGGGACCCAGTACTTC. The encoded protein is CASSPIDSLGTQYF.

This clone was seen a handful of times. The V call is TRBV28, the J call TRBJ2-7; D gene uncertain. V lost 5 bases to trimming and J lost 2 bases, with 19 bases between them. The CDR3 is 16 amino acids. In germline, CDR1 is MDHEN, CDR2 SYDVKM. In DNA form, the CDR3 reads TGTGCCAGCAGTCGTACTCGACCGAGACTGGCCTACGAGCAGTACTTC. Its protein is CASSRTRPRLAYEQYF.

The chain uses TRBV2 and TRBJ1-1; weak D call: TRBD1 (5 bases). Trimming took off 6 bases at V and 11 bases at J, with 28 bases between the two ends. CDR1 SNHLY and CDR2 FYNNEI come from the germline V gene. CDR3 length equals 16 residues. The CDR3: CASSLVGDFIQGGAFF. In DNA form, the CDR3 reads TGTGCCAGCAGCCTAGTGGGGGACTTTATACAAGGAGGGGCTTTCTTT.

The chain recombines TRBV6-2 or TRBV6-3 with TRBJ2-2; D remains unclear. From germline, CDR1 is MNHEY and CDR2 SVGEGT. CDR3 length: 18 amino acids. Trimming stripped 6 bases from V and 2 bases from J, with 22 bases between. This CDR3 is CASSSFDITDTNTGELFF. CDR3 in DNA: TGTGCCAGCAGCTCCTTTGACATTACAGATACCAACACCGGGGAGCTGTTTTTT.

The CDR3 sequence: CASSLAGPSYEQYF. CDR3 in DNA: TGTGCCAGCAGCTTAGCGGGGCCTTCCTACGAGCAGTACTTC. The chain joins TRBV5-6 to TRBJ2-7; TRBD2 aligns across 7 bases. V gave up 2 bases and J gave up 1 base; unmatched junction bases: 3. The CDR3 has 14 residues. Germline-derived CDR1 and CDR2 are SGHDT and YYEEEE. The whole variable domain, remainder taken from reference TRBV5-6 and TRBJ2-7, is DAGVTQSPTHLIKTRGQQVTLRCSPKSGHDTVSWYQQALGQGPQFIFQYYEEEERQRGNFPDRFSGHQFPNYSSELNVNALLLGDSALYLCASSLAGPSYEQYFGPGTRLTVT.

The chain joins TRBV6-6 to TRBJ2-2; 7 positions agree with TRBD2. This CDR3 has 16 residues. The germline gives CDR1 MNHNY, CDR2 SVGAGI (reference sequence). The junction had 4 bases not matched to a gene; V was cut back by 2 bases and J by 1 base. CDR3: CASSYEAGKNTGELFF. The CDR3 DNA reads as TGTGCCAGCAGTTACGAAGCGGGAAAGAACACCGGGGAGCTGTTTTTT.

The chain recombines TRBV28 with TRBJ1-2, with 9 bases fitting TRBD1. The CDR3 has 15 residues. V trimming: 4 bases; J trimming: 7 bases; junction bases outside the gene matches: 10. The germline CDR1 and CDR2 sequences are MDHEN and SYDVKM. Here the CDR3 reads CASSSPQGASPGYTF. In DNA, the CDR3 is TGTGCCAGCAGTTCCCCACAGGGGGCCTCACCTGGCTACACCTTC.

This rearrangement joins TRBV30 to TRBJ2-7; 7 bases are shared with TRBD2. This CDR3 has 13 residues. V dropped 3 bases and J dropped 0; count of bases not matched to a gene: 2. Germline CDR1 reads GTSNPN; CDR2 reads SVGIG (reference sequence). The CDR3 sequence: CAWRERGSYEQYF. CDR3 in DNA: TGTGCCTGGAGGGAGCGGGGCTCCTACGAGCAGTACTTC.

The rearrangement uses TRBV3-1 (or the pseudogene TRBV3-2) and TRBJ2-3; 10 bases line up with TRBD2. The V gene end was trimmed by 1 base and the J gene end by 4 bases; junction bases not matched to a gene: 2. Germline loops: CDR1 LGHDT, CDR2 YNNKEL (reference sequence). The CDR3 is 15 amino acids. CDR3 amino acids: CASSQASGRADTQYF. In DNA, the CDR3 is TGTGCCAGCAGCCAAGCTAGCGGGAGAGCAGATACGCAGTATTTT.

V usage is TRBV6-5 and J usage is TRBJ1-1, with D possibly TRBD1 on 6 matching bases. The germline CDR1 and CDR2 sequences are MNHEY and SVGAGI. Trimming took 7 bases from V and 3 from J, leaving 18 bases between them. The CDR3 is 15 amino acids. CDR3 region: CASNPQGRRDTEAFF. Written as DNA, the CDR3 is TGTGCCAGCAATCCTCAGGGGCGGCGGGACACTGAAGCTTTCTTT.

The J gene is TRBJ1-4, the V gene TRBV28, with 7 nucleotides matching TRBD1. The germline gives CDR1 MDHEN, CDR2 SYDVKM. This CDR3 comprises 16 residues. Trimming cost V 5 bases and J 0 bases; bases outside gene matches: 6. The CDR3 sequence: CASSGGQLSTNEKLFF. In DNA form, the CDR3 reads TGTGCCAGCAGTGGGGGACAGCTTTCAACTAATGAAAAACTGTTTTTT.

This chain links TRBV5-6 with TRBJ1-5; D is ambiguous. The length of the CDR3 is 13 residues. V was pared by 2 bases and J by 7 bases, with 10 bases between. Germline CDR1 and CDR2: SGHDT and YYEEEE. The CDR3 sequence is CASSFGRGQPQHF. CDR3 bases: TGTGCCAGCAGCTTTGGGCGAGGGCAGCCCCAGCATTTT.

CDR3 nucleotides: TGTGCCAGCAGTTTCCAGCAGCCCGGGGGTGATACGCAGTATTTT. It yields the protein CASSFQQPGGDTQYF. The chain is built from TRBV28 and TRBJ2-3; D might be TRBD2 (6 bases). V was cut by 3 bases and J by 6 bases, with 16 bases left in between. The germline V gene has CDR1 MDHEN and CDR2 SYDVKM. The CDR3 loop spans 15 amino acids.

Of note for this clone: The sample holds other DNA sequences that translate to the same CDR3. V usage is TRBV7-3 and J usage is TRBJ1-1; D gene unclear. Trimming pared 3 bases from V and 2 bases from J, leaving 7 bases between. The CDR3 is 13 amino acids. Germline CDR1 and CDR2: SGHTA and FQGTGA. The CDR3 DNA follows: TGTGCCAGCAGCTTGGAGGGAAACACTGAAGCTTTCTTT. This translates into CASSLEGNTEAFF.

This chain uses TRBV28 with TRBJ1-5; 7 positions match TRBD1. Per the germline V gene, CDR1 is MDHEN and CDR2 is SYDVKM. J was trimmed by 6 bases and V by 6 bases; bases with no gene match: 11. This CDR3 has 15 amino acids. The CDR3 loop is CASSHSGQLVQPQHF. The CDR3, as DNA: TGTGCCAGCAGCCATTCGGGACAGTTGGTTCAGCCCCAGCATTTT.

J is TRBJ1-5 and V is TRBV10-3, with a weak D call TRBD1 (6 bases). The germline gives CDR1 ENHRY, CDR2 SYGVKD. Trimming took 9 bases from V and 0 from J, leaving 15 bases between them. This CDR3 region has 15 residues. Written as DNA, the CDR3 is TGTGCCATAGCAAATCAGGGGCTTAGCAATCAGCCCCAGCATTTT. Translated: CAIANQGLSNQPQHF.

This clone was counted a few times. The rearrangement uses TRBV19 and TRBJ1-5; no reliable D call. This CDR3 comprises 17 residues. Germline CDR1 LNHDA, CDR2 SQIVND (reference sequence). The V gene lost 4 bases and the J gene lost 1 base, with 17 bases spanning the gap. The CDR3 reads CASSTVGSGRSNQPQHF. The DNA of the CDR3 is TGTGCCAGTAGTACAGTAGGCTCTGGGCGAAGCAATCAGCCCCAGCATTTT.

The gene calls are TRBV18 and TRBJ1-2; D is undetermined. CDR3 length: 15 amino acids. V lost 0 bases, J lost 3 bases, and 11 bases lay in between. CDR1 and CDR2 (germline): KGHSH, LQKENI. CDR3 coding DNA: TGTGCCAGCTCACCACCGTCCCGGGAGGACTATGGCTACACCTTC. Translation gives CASSPPSREDYGYTF. Using reference TRBV18 and TRBJ1-2 for the parts outside the CDR3, the full variable domain is NAGVMQNPRHLVRRRGQEARLRCSPMKGHSHVYWYRQLPEEGLKFMVYLQKENIIDESGMPKERFSAEFPKEGPSILRIQQVVRGDSAAYFCASSPPSREDYGYTFGSGTRLTVV.

This clone has a count of ten or more. The rearrangement uses TRBV7-9 and TRBJ1-1; D call uncertain. Germline V gene data show CDR1 as SEHNR and CDR2 as FQNEAQ (reference sequence). V was pared by 4 bases and J by 8 bases, with 8 bases between. CDR3 length equals 11 residues. The CDR3 bases are TGTGCCAGCAGCTCCGAAACAGAAGCTTTCTTT. Translation: CASSSETEAFF.

The chain employs TRBV5-1 and TRBJ2-7; 7 nucleotides align to TRBD2. CDR3 length equals 13 residues. The germline V gene encodes CDR1 SGHRS and CDR2 YFSETQ. J was trimmed by 3 bases and V by 6 bases; bases with no gene match: 6. The CDR3, as DNA: TGCGCCAGCATGGGGGAGGGAAACTACGAGCAGTACTTC. Protein sequence: CASMGEGNYEQYF.

This sequence joins TRBV7-8 and TRBJ1-5; D gene uncertain. CDR3 length: 17 residues. The V end was cut by 5 bases, the J end by 0 bases, with 17 bases between. The germline CDR1 and CDR2 sequences are SGHVS and FQNEAQ. The CDR3 nucleotides read TGTGCCAGCAGCACCTCCCCTGGACTTTTTAGCAATCAGCCCCAGCATTTT. Translated: CASSTSPGLFSNQPQHF.

V is TRBV24-1 and J is TRBJ2-2, with D unclear. The CDR3 is 11 residues long. Trimming took 5 bases from V and 8 from J, leaving 5 bases between them. Germline values: CDR1 KGHDR, CDR2 SFDVKD. CDR3 protein: CATSVLGELFF. The CDR3 DNA sequence: TGTGCCACCAGTGTCTTGGGGGAGCTGTTTTTT.

CDR3 region: CASSMEGWTQYF. The DNA of the CDR3 is TGTGCCAGTAGTATGGAGGGTTGGACCCAGTACTTC. The rearrangement links TRBV19 to TRBJ2-5, with D possibly matching TRBD2 (6 bases). Germline values: CDR1 LNHDA, CDR2 SQIVND (reference sequence). V gave up 3 bases and J gave up 7 bases, with 9 bases separating them. The CDR3 sequence is 12 residues long.

The chain uses TRBV2 and TRBJ2-5; no clear D. CDR1 and CDR2 (germline): SNHLY, FYNNEI. This CDR3 is built from 10 residues. V was pared by 8 bases and J by 6 bases, with 7 bases between. DNA of the CDR3: TGTGCCAGCGGAGAAAAGACCCAGTACTTC. Amino acids: CASGEKTQYF.

The chain combines TRBV6-2 or TRBV6-3 with TRBJ2-3; 14 bases align to TRBD2. The germline gives CDR1 MNHEY, CDR2 SVGEGT. This CDR3 contains 15 residues. J gave up 8 bases and V 5 bases, and 6 bases lay outside the gene matches. The CDR3 bases are TGTGCCAGCAGTACGGGGACTAGCGGGAGATCTACGCAGTATTTT. It translates to CASSTGTSGRSTQYF.